The rows below give T cell receptor beta chains drawn from one sample of a study of cytomegalovirus exposure and HLA in healthy donors. This table comes from immunoSEQ multiplex PCR, and its TCRdb copy is limited to in-frame clones, with some not included. In the table there are around 200,000 clones, 83% of which are singletons. Specimen: PBMCs. All receptors derive from a girl between 10 and 17 years old in good health and CMV-seronegative. Both conserved end residues are part of each CDR3. A D gene is named only where the DNA matches it firmly. The size field is filled for only some rows; it gives once, few, many or a size class.

TRBV5-4	NA	TRBJ1-1	NA	CASSLYTGNTEAFF	TGTGCCAGCAGCTTGTATACAGGTAACACTGAAGCTTTCTTT
TRBV19	NA	TRBJ2-7	TRBD2	CASSSTSGTYYEQYF	TGTGCCAGTAGTTCGACTAGCGGGACCTACTACGAGCAGTACTTC
TRBV5-1	NA	TRBJ2-1	TRBD2	CASSPAGGSNEQFF	TGCGCCAGCAGCCCAGCGGGAGGGAGCAATGAGCAGTTCTTC
TRBV28	NA	TRBJ2-6	NA	CASSLGGFSGSGANVLTF	TGTGCCAGCAGTTTAGGAGGTTTTTCGGGTTCTGGGGCCAACGTCCTGACTTTC
TRBV7-9	NA	TRBJ1-4	TRBD1	CASSLEEVRQGSEKLFF	TGTGCCAGCAGCTTAGAGGAAGTAAGACAGGGGAGTGAAAAACTGTTTTTT
TRBV30	NA	TRBJ1-4	NA	CAWSMANEKLFF	TGTGCCTGGAGTATGGCAAATGAAAAACTGTTTTTT
TRBV28	NA	TRBJ2-1	TRBD2	CASRKTTSESYNEQFF	TGTGCCAGCCGAAAAACCACTAGCGAATCCTACAATGAGCAGTTCTTC
TRBV28	NA	TRBJ2-1	TRBD2	CASSPSGRAGNEQFF	TGTGCCAGCAGCCCCAGCGGGAGGGCCGGGAATGAGCAGTTCTTC
TRBV28	NA	TRBJ1-5	NA	CASSGGLNQPQHF	TGTGCCAGCAGTGGGGGCCTAAATCAGCCCCAGCATTTT
TRBV2	NA	TRBJ2-5	NA	CASSRERETQYF	TGTGCCAGCAGCCGGGAGCGGGAGACCCAGTACTTC
TRBV4-1	many	TRBJ1-5	NA	CASSRAGSNQPQHF	TGCGCCAGCAGCCGCGCCGGGAGCAATCAGCCCCAGCATTTT
TRBV6-5	once	TRBJ1-2	NA	CASSSQTANYGYTF	TGTGCCAGCAGTTCCCAGACAGCTAACTATGGCTACACCTTC
TRBV28	few	TRBJ1-1	TRBD1	CASTIGDSEAFF	TGTGCCAGCACGATAGGGGACAGTGAAGCTTTCTTT
TRBV4-3	NA	TRBJ2-6	NA	CASSQDTGLLHGANVLTF	TGCGCCAGCAGCCAAGATACGGGACTGCTCCATGGGGCCAACGTCCTGACTTTC
TRBV4-1	NA	TRBJ2-7	TRBD2	CASSQVAGTYEQYF	TGCGCCAGCAGCCAGGTAGCGGGTACCTACGAGCAGTACTTC
TRBV19	NA	TRBJ1-4	NA	CASSAWASGINEKLFF	TGTGCCAGTAGTGCCTGGGCATCGGGAATCAATGAAAAACTGTTTTTT
TRBV14	NA	TRBJ2-2	NA	CASSQDLNPGELFF	TGTGCCAGCAGCCAAGACTTAAATCCCGGGGAGCTGTTTTTT
TRBV4-2	once	TRBJ2-1	TRBD2	CASSQAGTSGNNEQFF	TGTGCCAGCAGCCAAGCCGGGACTAGCGGAAACAATGAGCAGTTCTTC
TRBV9	NA	TRBJ2-7	NA	CASSVDTGVLGEQYF	TGTGCCAGCAGCGTAGATACGGGGGTGTTAGGCGAGCAGTACTTC
TRBV6-5	few	TRBJ1-4	NA	CASSYVSRNEKLFF	TGTGCCAGCAGTTACGTATCCAGGAATGAAAAACTGTTTTTT
TRBV6-5	NA	TRBJ1-5	NA	CASSYGPAGNQPQHF	TGTGCCAGCAGTTACGGGCCCGCAGGCAATCAGCCCCAGCATTTT
TRBV18	NA	TRBJ2-7	TRBD1	CASSPSPTGDEQYF	TGTGCCAGCTCACCCTCGCCGACAGGGGACGAGCAGTACTTC
TRBV5-1	few	TRBJ1-4	TRBD1	CASSWTGQGGEKLFF	TGCGCCAGCAGCTGGACTGGACAGGGAGGTGAAAAACTGTTTTTT
TRBV6-5	NA	TRBJ2-2	TRBD1	CASRTDRGPGELFF	TGTGCCAGCAGAACGGACAGGGGGCCCGGGGAGCTGTTTTTT
TRBV19	NA	TRBJ1-2	TRBD1	CASRRGTDDGKGYTF	TGTGCCAGCCGAAGAGGGACAGACGATGGTAAAGGCTACACCTTC
TRBV5-1	NA	TRBJ1-4	NA	CASSLLGGRGEKLFF	TGCGCCAGCAGCTTGTTAGGAGGACGGGGGGAAAAACTGTTTTTT
TRBV4-3	NA	TRBJ2-5	TRBD1	CASSQDAGGRETQYF	TGCGCCAGCAGCCAAGATGCAGGGGGCAGAGAGACCCAGTACTTC
TRBV5-4	NA	TRBJ2-1	NA	CASSFPKLVGQFF	TGTGCCAGCAGCTTCCCCAAACTAGTCGGGCAGTTCTTC
TRBV9	NA	TRBJ2-1	NA	CASSVGRIEGSFIDEQFF	TGTGCCAGCAGCGTAGGTCGTATAGAGGGTAGTTTTATTGATGAGCAGTTCTTC
TRBV28	NA	TRBJ1-1	NA	CASSLLNTEAFF	TGTGCCAGCAGCCTACTGAACACTGAAGCTTTCTTT
TRBV10-1	NA	TRBJ2-2	TRBD2	CATSGVNTGELFF	TGCGCCACTAGCGGTGTTAACACCGGGGAGCTGTTTTTT
TRBV7-2	NA	TRBJ1-2	NA	CASSLRGISYGYTF	TGTGCCAGCAGCTTGCGGGGGATTTCCTATGGCTACACCTTC
TRBV19	many	TRBJ1-4	NA	CASNRGSFNEKLFF	TGTGCCAGTAATAGGGGCAGTTTTAATGAAAAACTGTTTTTT
TRBV30	few	TRBJ2-7	NA	CAWSSPQGPSLYEQYF	TGTGCCTGGAGTTCCCCCCAGGGGCCTTCACTTTACGAGCAGTACTTC